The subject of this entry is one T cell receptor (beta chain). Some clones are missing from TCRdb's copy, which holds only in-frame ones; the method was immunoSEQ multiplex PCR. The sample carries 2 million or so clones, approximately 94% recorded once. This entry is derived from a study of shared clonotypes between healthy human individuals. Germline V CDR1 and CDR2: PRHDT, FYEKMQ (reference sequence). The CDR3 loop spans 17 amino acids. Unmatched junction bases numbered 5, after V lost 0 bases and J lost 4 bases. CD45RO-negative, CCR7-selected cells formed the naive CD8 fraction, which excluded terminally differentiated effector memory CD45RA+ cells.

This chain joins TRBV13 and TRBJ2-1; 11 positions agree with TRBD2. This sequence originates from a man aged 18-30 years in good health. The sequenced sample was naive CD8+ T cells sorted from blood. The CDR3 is CASSLGVTSGVYNEQFF. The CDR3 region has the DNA TGTGCCAGCAGCTTAGGCGTGACTAGCGGGGTATACAATGAGCAGTTCTTC.